This TCR beta chain stems from a study of blood T cell repertoires in COVID-19. Per the authors' pipeline: Reference gene primer amplification gave nucleated cell count estimates. Repertoires were generated with immunoSEQ multiplex PCR, while TCRdb's copy carries only in-frame clones and drops some. That table gives V, J and clone size, and the DNA gave D and trimming. The sample gives 90,000 to 150,000 clones, approximately 80% of which show up once; roughly a tenth is in the top ten. CDR3 length: 14 amino acids. Germline V gene sequence: CDR1 KGHSH, CDR2 LQKENI. V was pared by 3 bases and J by 1 base, with 9 bases between.

Source material: peripheral blood. The clonotype originates from a human donor in a cohort sampled during active COVID-19. The chain links TRBV18 to TRBJ1-1; D is uncertain. DNA for the CDR3: TGTGCCAGCTCACCCGCAATGAGGAACACTGAAGCTTTCTTT. This gives the protein CASSPAMRNTEAFF.